This TCR beta chain was recovered during a study of CD8 T cells in Susac syndrome. Reverse transcription of about 0.45 to 1 ug RNA was carried out with random hexamers. TCRdb ran MiXCR on the immunoSEQ multiplex PCR reads and lists one entry per CDR3 protein. The data hold 250,000 to 300,000 distinct CDR3 sequences, with about 85% observed a single time. V was pared by 0 bases and J by 5 bases, with 7 bases of the junction left unmatched. CDR1 and CDR2 from the germline V gene are SQVTM and ANQGSEA. The CDR3 runs to 16 residues. This TCR came from a human donor with multiple sclerosis. The V gene is TRBV29-1, the J gene TRBJ2-2, with 9 bases aligning to TRBD2. The sample comprised CD8+ T cells from PBMCs. The CDR3 bases are TGCAGCGTTGAAGATCTAGCTAGCGGGAATACCGGGGAGCTGTTTTTT. It is translated as CSVEDLASGNTGELFF.